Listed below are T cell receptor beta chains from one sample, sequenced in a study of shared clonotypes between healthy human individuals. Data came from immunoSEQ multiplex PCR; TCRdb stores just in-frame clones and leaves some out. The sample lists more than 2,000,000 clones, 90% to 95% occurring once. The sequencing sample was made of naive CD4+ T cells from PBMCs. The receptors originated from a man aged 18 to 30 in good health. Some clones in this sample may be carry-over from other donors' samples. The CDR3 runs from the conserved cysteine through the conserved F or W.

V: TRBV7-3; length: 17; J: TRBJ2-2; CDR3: CASSSLAPLRSAGELFF
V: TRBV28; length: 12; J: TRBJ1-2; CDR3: CATGTNNYGYTF
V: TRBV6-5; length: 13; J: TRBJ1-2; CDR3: CASSLAAGGSGTF
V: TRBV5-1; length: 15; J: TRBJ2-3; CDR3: CASSFQTRSTDTQYF
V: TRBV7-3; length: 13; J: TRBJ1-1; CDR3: CASSSRGNTEAFF
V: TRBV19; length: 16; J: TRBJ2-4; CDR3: CASSAPGGVAKNIQYF
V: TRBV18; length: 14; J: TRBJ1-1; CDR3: CASSGGGINTEAFF
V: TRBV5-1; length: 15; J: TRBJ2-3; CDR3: CASSQDRGGTDTQYF
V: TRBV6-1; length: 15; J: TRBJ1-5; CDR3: CASIPKGLATQPQHF
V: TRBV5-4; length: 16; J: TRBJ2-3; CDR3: CASSLRTGGVLDTQYF
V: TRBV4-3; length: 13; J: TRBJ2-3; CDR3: CASSRGEQTNQYF
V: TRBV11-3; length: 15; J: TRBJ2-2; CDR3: CASSPGQGDTGELFF
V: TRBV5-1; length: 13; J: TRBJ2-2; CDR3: CASSTGQTGELFF
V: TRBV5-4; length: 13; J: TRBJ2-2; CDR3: CASSLDGTGELFF
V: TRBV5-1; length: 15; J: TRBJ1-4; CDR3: CASSKGTGGDEKLFF
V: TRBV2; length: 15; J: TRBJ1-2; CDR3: CASSSVHRGHYGYTF
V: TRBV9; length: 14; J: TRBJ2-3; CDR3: CASSAQRAPDTQYF
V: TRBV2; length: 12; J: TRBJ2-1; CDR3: CASSGGGNEQFF